This T cell receptor beta chain appears in the sequencing data of a study of long-term antiretroviral therapy in people with HIV. Trimming shortened V by 2 bases and J by 0 bases, and 11 bases separated the two germline ends. The CDR3 is made up of 16 amino acids. Germline V gene sequence: CDR1 SGHAT, CDR2 FQNNGV. Runs used v3.0 of the immunoSEQ assay and were done at survey level. The table came from immunoSEQ multiplex PCR; TCRdb's copy has only in-frame clones and leaves some out. Of some 22,000 clones detected, roughly 84% appear once; the ten largest clones hold 6.4%. Specimen: unsorted PBMCs, collected 0.6 years after starting antiretroviral therapy. The clonotype was recovered from a man aged 60 to 69 with HIV. The V and J genes are TRBV11-2 and TRBJ2-1; a weak D match, TRBD2 (6 bases). The CDR3: CASSLMGRSSYNEQFF. The CDR3 nucleotides are TGTGCCAGCAGCTTAATGGGGAGGAGCTCCTACAATGAGCAGTTCTTC.